This TCR beta chain was identified in a study of blood T cells in healthy people across ages. Combining a sample-barcoded 5' primer with a J-beta primer mix, a second PCR ran for 7 to 11 cycles. TCRdb re-derived calls from the 5' RACE reads in MiXCR, one entry per CDR3 protein. The sample has about a million distinct CDR3 sequences; 30% to 40% are singletons. CDR1 is MNHEY and CDR2 is SVGEGT in the germline V gene. V was cut by 2 bases and J by 0 bases, with 6 bases left in between. The CDR3 contains 14 residues. This chain connects TRBV6-2 or TRBV6-3 to TRBJ2-3; D unresolved. Sequenced sample: blood. The clonotype comes from a man younger than 35 in good health. As DNA, the CDR3 is TGTGCCAGCAGTTACGGGCAGAGCACAGATACGCAGTATTTT. It codes for CASSYGQSTDTQYF.